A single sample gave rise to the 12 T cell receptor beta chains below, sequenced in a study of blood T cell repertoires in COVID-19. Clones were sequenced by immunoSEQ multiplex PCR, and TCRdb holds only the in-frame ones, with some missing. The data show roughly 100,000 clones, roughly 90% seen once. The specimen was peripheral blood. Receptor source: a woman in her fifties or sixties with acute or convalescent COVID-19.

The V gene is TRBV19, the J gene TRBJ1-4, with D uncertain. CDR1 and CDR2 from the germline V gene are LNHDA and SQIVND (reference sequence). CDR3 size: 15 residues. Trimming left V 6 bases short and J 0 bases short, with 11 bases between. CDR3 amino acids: CASRLLGPTNEKLFF. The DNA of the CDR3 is TGTGCCAGTAGATTGTTGGGCCCAACTAATGAAAAACTGTTTTTT.

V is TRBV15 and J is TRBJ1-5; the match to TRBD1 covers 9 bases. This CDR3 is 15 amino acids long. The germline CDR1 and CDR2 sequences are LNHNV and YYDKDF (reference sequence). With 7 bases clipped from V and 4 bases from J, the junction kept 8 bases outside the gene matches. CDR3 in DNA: TGTGCCACCAAACAGGGGGCAGTTGGGAATCAGCCCCAGCATTTT. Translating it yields CATKQGAVGNQPQHF. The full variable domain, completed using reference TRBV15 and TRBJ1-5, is DAMVIQNPRYQVTQFGKPVTLSCSQTLNHNVMYWYQQKSSQAPKLLFHYYDKDFNNEADTPDNFQSRRPNTSFCFLDIRSPGLGDTAMYLCATKQGAVGNQPQHFGDGTRLSIL.

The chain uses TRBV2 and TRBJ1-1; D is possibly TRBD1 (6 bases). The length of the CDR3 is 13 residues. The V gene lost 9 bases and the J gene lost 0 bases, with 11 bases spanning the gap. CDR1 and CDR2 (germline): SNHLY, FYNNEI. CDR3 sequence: CASGQKLNTEAFF. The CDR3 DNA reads TGTGCCAGTGGACAGAAATTGAACACTGAAGCTTTCTTT.

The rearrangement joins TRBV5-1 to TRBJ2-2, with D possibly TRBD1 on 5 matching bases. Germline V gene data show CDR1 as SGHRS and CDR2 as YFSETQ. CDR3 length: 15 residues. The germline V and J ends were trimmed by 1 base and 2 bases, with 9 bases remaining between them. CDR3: CASSLFGANTGELFF. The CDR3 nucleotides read TGCGCCAGCAGCTTGTTTGGGGCCAACACCGGGGAGCTGTTTTTT.

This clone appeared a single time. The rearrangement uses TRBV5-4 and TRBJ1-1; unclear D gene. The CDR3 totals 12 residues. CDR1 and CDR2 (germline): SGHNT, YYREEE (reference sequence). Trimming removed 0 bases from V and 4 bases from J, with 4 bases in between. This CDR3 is CASSLGSTEAFF. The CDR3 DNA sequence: TGTGCCAGCAGCTTGGGGAGCACTGAAGCTTTCTTT.

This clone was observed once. The CDR3 nucleotides are TGTGCCAGCAGCCTTACCGGGACAGGGGTAACTGAAGCTTTCTTT. Translated, it gives CASSLTGTGVTEAFF. This chain connects TRBV14 to TRBJ1-1, with 10 bases fitting TRBD1. CDR1 SGHDN and CDR2 FVKESK come from the germline V gene. The CDR3 extends over 15 amino acids. V shed 4 bases, J shed 5 bases, and the junction held 7 bases outside the gene matches.

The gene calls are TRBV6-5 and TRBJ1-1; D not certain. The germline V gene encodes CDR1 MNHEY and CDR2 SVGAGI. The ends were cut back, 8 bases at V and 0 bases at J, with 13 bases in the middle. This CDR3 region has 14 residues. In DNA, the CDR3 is TGTGCCAGCGTCGCTCAGGTAATGAACACTGAAGCTTTCTTT. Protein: CASVAQVMNTEAFF.

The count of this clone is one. The CDR3 coding sequence is TGCGCCAGCAGTGAGTCCGATAGGACAGGGAATGACGAGCAGTACGTC. The encoded protein is CASSESDRTGNDEQYV. This chain links TRBV10-2 with TRBJ2-7, with 8 bases matching TRBD1. CDR3 length: 16 amino acids. Per the germline V gene, CDR1 is WSHSY and CDR2 is SAAADI. V was clipped by 0 bases and J by 5 bases; unmatched bases: 9.

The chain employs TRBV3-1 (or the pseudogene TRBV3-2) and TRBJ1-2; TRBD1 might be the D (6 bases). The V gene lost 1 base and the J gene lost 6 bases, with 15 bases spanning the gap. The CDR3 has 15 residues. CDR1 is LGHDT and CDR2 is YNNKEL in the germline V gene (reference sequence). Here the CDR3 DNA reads TGTGCCAGCAGCCAAGGGGGGGGGCCCGGCAATGGCTACACCTTC. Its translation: CASSQGGGPGNGYTF.

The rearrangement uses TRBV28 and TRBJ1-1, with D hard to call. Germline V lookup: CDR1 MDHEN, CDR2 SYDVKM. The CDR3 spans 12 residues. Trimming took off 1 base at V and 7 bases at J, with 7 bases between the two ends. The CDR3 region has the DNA TGTGCCAGCAGTTTATATGCGGGTGAAGCTTTCTTT. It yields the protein CASSLYAGEAFF.

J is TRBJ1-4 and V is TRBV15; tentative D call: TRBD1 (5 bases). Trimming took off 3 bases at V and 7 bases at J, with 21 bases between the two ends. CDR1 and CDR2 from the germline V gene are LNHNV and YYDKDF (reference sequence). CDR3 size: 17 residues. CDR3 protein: CATSRAGRGVGGEKLFF. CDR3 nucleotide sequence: TGTGCCACCAGCAGGGCCGGGAGAGGGGTCGGTGGTGAAAAACTGTTTTTT.

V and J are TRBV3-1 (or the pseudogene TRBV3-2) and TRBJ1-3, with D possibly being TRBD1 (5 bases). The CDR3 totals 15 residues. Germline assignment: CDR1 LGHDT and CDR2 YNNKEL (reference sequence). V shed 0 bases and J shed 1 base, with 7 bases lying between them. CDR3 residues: CASSQDNRSGNTIYF. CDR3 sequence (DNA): TGTGCCAGCAGCCAAGATAACAGGTCTGGAAACACCATATATTTT.